This TCR beta chain originates from a study of CD8 T cells in Susac syndrome (dated by TCRdb to between 2018 and 2021). Looking at the study overall: Among the Susac syndrome patients who were sequenced, clinically active disease was present in 5 or 6 and clinical remission was observed in 8 or 9. Susac syndrome patients were therapy-naive, on corticosteroids (some also receiving IVIg), or on IVIg alone at blood withdrawal. Repertoire sequencing was used to test whether CD8+ T cell activation and differentiation in Susac syndrome was antigen driven.

Peripheral blood CD8+ and CD4+ T cells from healthy donors, Susac syndrome patients and multiple sclerosis patients were profiled by high-throughput TCR beta sequencing. Susac syndrome patients met recently defined diagnostic criteria for definite or probable disease. CD8+ TEMRA cells were enriched by FACS, while bulk CD8+ and CD4+ T cells were purified by magnetic negative isolation. Blood was collected in EDTA tubes and processed within 24 hours, with PBMCs isolated through density gradient centrifugation. PBMCs destined for TCR sequencing were cryopreserved in liquid nitrogen and later thawed in a 37 °C water bath. The sorted or isolated CD4+, CD8+ and CD8+ TEMRA cells reached a purity of at least 90%. Study-level results and caveats: The TCR sequencing and HLA analysis was acknowledged to have included a relatively small number of individuals. No clonal expansion was detected in the CD4+ T cell repertoire of Susac syndrome patients.

Between the V and J ends, shortened by 1 base and 8 bases respectively, the junction contains 17 bases. Reading from cysteine to phenylalanine, the CDR3 counts 15 amino acids. The sequence is cut down to CDR3 DNA, 45 bases in frame from base 1. Looking up the germline V gene (reference sequence) yields CDR1 SEHNR and CDR2 FQNEAQ. Details on this clonotype: No cognate antigen has been identified for it. Per-base quality was not reported, and no clone a single base away is much larger than it.

RNA was extracted using the RNeasy kit, and roughly 0.5 to 1 ug of the RNA was reverse transcribed with random hexamers. The immunoSEQ multiplex PCR assay, covering 54 Vbeta and 13 Jbeta segments, was used to amplify TCR beta CDR3 regions. Bias from PCR amplification was corrected by using a synthetic template baseline for primer optimization and for computational correction. In the original analysis: Only productive sequences were kept, with reads annotated to V, D and J genes according to IMGT and analyzed in immunoSEQ Analyzer. Clonality was calculated as one minus the Shannon entropy normalized by log2 of the number of productive unique sequences. For each patient and control, public and private clones were evaluated within the 100 most prevalent clones. Clones were defined as Susac-specific when absent from the healthy and MS cohorts, from approximately 1,100 published viral clones and from other ImmuneACCESS disease sequences. The public reads were run again by TCRdb, first through fastp at Q25 and then through MiXCR, and only productive beta chains were kept. For every CDR3 protein sequence, its rows merge into one entry that carries the most common genes and DNA. TCRdb, not the original authors, processed these V and J calls. This sample gives 77,000 or so distinct CDR3 sequences in total; more than 85% of them show up just once. The ten largest clones capture around 0.57% of the sample.

Sequencing was done on a sample of CD4+ T cells from PBMCs. The receptor was isolated from a human donor with Susac syndrome. This receptor chain uses TRBV7-9 and TRBJ1-2; TRBD1 is a weak D gene call, 5 bases matching. The DNA sequence reads TGTGCCAGCAGCTTAGATGGCACAGGAGCGGGAGGCTACACCTTC. Translation gives CASSLDGTGAGGYTF.